A single sample gave rise to the 6 T cell receptor beta chains below, sequenced in a study of blood T cell repertoires in COVID-19. Repertoires were generated with immunoSEQ multiplex PCR, while TCRdb's copy carries only in-frame clones and drops some. Here the sample spans 150,000 to 190,000 clones, 80% to 90% being singletons. Sequencing input: peripheral blood. These receptors all come from a woman in her thirties or forties with acute or convalescent COVID-19.

The chain uses TRBV27 and TRBJ1-1; D is possibly TRBD1 (5 bases). Germline lookup yields CDR1 MNHEY and CDR2 SMNVEV (reference sequence). V lost 0 bases and J 1 base, leaving 12 bases between the germline ends. CDR3 length: 16 residues. DNA of the CDR3: TGTGCCAGCAGTTTATCGGTGCGGGGCACGAACACTGAAGCTTTCTTT. Translation gives CASSLSVRGTNTEAFF.

This sequence joins TRBV29-1 and TRBJ2-3; D is undetermined. The length of the CDR3 is 12 residues. Trimming took 6 bases from V and 0 from J, leaving 7 bases between them. Per the germline V gene, CDR1 is SQVTM and CDR2 is ANQGSEA. Written as DNA, the CDR3 is TGCAGCGTCCCCCTAAGCACAGATACGCAGTATTTT. This codes for CSVPLSTDTQYF.

The chain has TRBV6-5 and TRBJ2-7; D uncertain. Looked up from germline, CDR1 is MNHEY and CDR2 is SVGAGI. CDR3 size: 13 residues. Trimming took 6 bases from V and 1 from J, leaving 10 bases between them. The DNA of the CDR3 is TGTGCCAGCAGGATGGCAGGATCCTACGAGCAGTACTTC. It specifies CASRMAGSYEQYF.

This chain links TRBV7-3 with TRBJ1-1; 10 bases match TRBD1. V lost 5 bases and J lost 3; bases outside the gene matches: 0. The germline gives CDR1 SGHTA, CDR2 FQGTGA. This CDR3 has 13 amino acids. CDR3 nucleotide sequence: TGTGCCAGCAGCGGACAGGGGGACACTGAAGCTTTCTTT. It specifies CASSGQGDTEAFF.

V gene TRBV18 combines with J gene TRBJ2-7; D not resolved. Germline V gene sequence: CDR1 KGHSH, CDR2 LQKENI. Between the trimmed V and J ends, which lost 3 bases and 2 bases, there was a span of 11 bases. The CDR3 runs to 14 residues. CDR3 sequence reads: CASSPEQKTYEQYF. CDR3 bases: TGTGCCAGCTCACCGGAACAGAAAACCTACGAGCAGTACTTC.

This sequence joins TRBV27 and TRBJ2-2, with 7 positions matching TRBD1. Germline CDR1 and CDR2: MNHEY and SMNVEV (reference sequence). The V gene end was trimmed by 3 bases and the J gene end by 5 bases; junction bases not matched to a gene: 3. The CDR3 totals 14 residues. The CDR3 DNA reads as TGTGCCAGCAGTTTTTACAGGGGTACCGGGGAGCTGTTTTTT. Its protein is CASSFYRGTGELFF.